This T cell receptor beta chain was captured by sequencing in a study of cytomegalovirus exposure and HLA in healthy donors. Study results and limitations: Three chains linked to CMV were shown in vitro to be specific for CMV antigens. Cytomegalovirus association was listed for 150 or so TCR beta chains. Rare sequences made up most TCRs, while some public TCRs were found in many donors.

CDR1 and CDR2 (germline): SGHRS, YFSETQ. J was trimmed by 6 bases and V by 2 bases; bases with no gene match: 8. The CDR3 runs 14 residues. On this clone itself: Antigen specificity is unknown.

Generated by immunoSEQ multiplex PCR, the TCRdb table keeps only in-frame clones and is missing some. Among hundreds of thousands of clones listed, 80% to 85% were seen once. This clonotype was sampled from a woman aged 25 to 39 in good health and CMV-seropositive. The chain recombines TRBV5-1 with TRBJ2-7; 7 bases map to TRBD1. The sequenced sample consisted of PBMCs. In nucleotides, the CDR3 is TGCGCCAGCAGCTTAGGAAGGGGGCAAATCGAGCAGTACTTC. Translating it yields CASSLGRGQIEQYF. The complete variable domain, with remaining parts taken from reference TRBV5-1 and TRBJ2-7, reads KAGVTQTPRYLIKTRGQQVTLSCSPISGHRSVSWYQQTPGQGLQFLFEYFSETQRNKGNFPGRFSGRQFSNSRSEMNVSTLELGDSALYLCASSLGRGQIEQYFGPGTRLTVT.